The 11 T cell receptor beta chains reported below all come from one sample, sequenced in a study of spatial heterogeneity in lung cancer. The study, taken as a whole, reports: Expanded alpha and beta TCR counts within tumors tracked tumor mutation counts.

Time point noted: sample taken at primary tumor resection. Their antigens remain unidentified. TCRdb ran MiXCR on the 5' RACE reads and lists one entry per CDR3 protein. The sample records over 10,000 distinct CDR3 sequences, 4% to 6% being singletons. This specimen consisted of lung tumor tissue, obtained at surgery. The receptors were sampled from a male donor with early-stage non-small cell lung cancer.

This clonotype occurred many times. V is TRBV9 and J is TRBJ1-2; D is possibly TRBD1 (5 bases). Germline assignment: CDR1 SGDLS and CDR2 YYNGEE. The V end lost 2 bases, the J end lost 8 bases, and 13 bases lay between the germline ends. The CDR3 extends over 13 amino acids. For the CDR3, the DNA is TGTGCCAGCAGCGTGGGGCGGCGGTCAGGCTACACCTTC. This codes for CASSVGRRSGYTF.

This clonotype has a count of ten or more. This chain uses TRBV20-1 with TRBJ1-1; a possible D gene is TRBD1 (5 bases). The CDR3 has 13 residues. Trimming pared 6 bases from V and 1 base from J, leaving 12 bases between. Germline V lookup: CDR1 DFQATT, CDR2 SNEGSKA (reference sequence). For the CDR3, the DNA is TGCAGTGCAACGACAGTAAAGAACACTGAAGCTTTCTTT. Its translation: CSATTVKNTEAFF.

This clonotype was seen repeatedly, ten times or more. The chain joins TRBV6-5 to TRBJ1-6; tentative D call: TRBD1 (6 bases). The germline gives CDR1 MNHEY, CDR2 SVGAGI. This CDR3 comprises 14 residues. V lost 6 bases, J lost 3 bases, and 9 bases lay in between. The CDR3 reads CASRQQGYNSPLHF. The CDR3 DNA sequence: TGTGCCAGCAGACAACAGGGCTATAATTCACCCCTCCACTTT.

Many counts were recorded for this clonotype. The rearrangement joins TRBV3-1 to TRBJ1-1, with a weak D call TRBD1 (5 bases). There are 14 residues in the CDR3. V shed 6 bases and J shed 11 bases, with 22 bases lying between them. Germline V gene sequence: CDR1 LGHDT, CDR2 YNNKEL (reference sequence). The CDR3 nucleotides are TGTGCCAGCAGGCCCACGGGGTCCAGGGAGGAGGCTTTCTTT. Amino acids: CASRPTGSREEAFF.

This clonotype came up many times. The rearrangement links TRBV12-3 or TRBV12-4 to TRBJ2-4; TRBD1 agrees at 12 bases. V lost 5 bases to trimming and J lost 8 bases; unmatched junction nucleotides: 4. The CDR3 has 14 residues. CDR3 bases: TGTGCCAGCAGTCGGGACAGGGGGCGAGACATTCAGTACTTC. Amino acid sequence: CASSRDRGRDIQYF.

This clonotype was detected ten times or more. The chain links TRBV5-1 to TRBJ1-2, with 8 bases identical to TRBD1. This CDR3 is 13 amino acids long. Per the germline V gene, CDR1 is SGHRS and CDR2 is YFSETQ. Trimming removed 3 bases from V and 4 bases from J; junction bases left unmatched: 2. The CDR3 DNA sequence: TGCGCCAGCAGCTGGGGGACAGGCTATGGCTACACCTTC. It encodes CASSWGTGYGYTF.

In its sample, this clonotype was seen many times. The chain recombines TRBV20-1 with TRBJ2-1; the match to TRBD2 covers 8 bases. J lost 2 bases, V lost 3 bases, and 6 bases had no gene match. This CDR3 is built from 15 residues. Germline V CDR1 and CDR2: DFQATT, SNEGSKA (reference sequence). The CDR3: CSASDSGKPYNEQFF. The CDR3 nucleotides are TGCAGTGCTAGTGATAGCGGGAAGCCCTACAATGAGCAGTTCTTC.

This clonotype showed up many times. The J gene is TRBJ2-2, the V gene TRBV7-2, with 9 bases lining up with TRBD2. This CDR3 is built from 18 residues. From germline, CDR1 is SGHTA and CDR2 FQGNSA. Trimming at V came to 4 bases and at J to 0 bases, leaving 9 bases not matched to a gene. The CDR3 region is CASSWGGGRGSNTGELFF. CDR3 DNA sequence: TGTGCCAGCAGCTGGGGAGGCGGGAGGGGATCGAACACCGGGGAGCTGTTTTTT.

By sample share, this clonotype is medium-sized. This chain connects TRBV19 to TRBJ2-3; 9 nucleotides align to TRBD1. J gave up 5 bases and V 7 bases, and 7 bases lay outside the gene matches. Germline V gene sequence: CDR1 LNHDA, CDR2 SQIVND (reference sequence). CDR3 length: 14 residues. As DNA, the CDR3 is TGTGCCAGTACCCAGGGGACAGGGAAAGATACGCAGTATTTT. Translation gives CASTQGTGKDTQYF.

This clonotype was recorded many times. This rearrangement joins TRBV7-9 to TRBJ2-3; D gene uncertain. V dropped 1 base and J dropped 3 bases, with 5 bases sitting between them. In germline, CDR1 is SEHNR, CDR2 FQNEAQ (reference sequence). The CDR3 spans 13 residues. The CDR3 loop reads CASSLVGTDTQYF. As DNA, the CDR3 is TGTGCCAGCAGCTTAGTCGGGACAGATACGCAGTATTTT.

This clonotype came up many times. The CDR3, as DNA: TGTGCCAGCAGCAAAGCGGGGGATTCACCCCTCCACTTT. The encoded protein is CASSKAGDSPLHF. J is TRBJ1-6 and V is TRBV21-1. TRBV21-1 counts as a pseudogene. CDR3 size: 13 residues.